This paragraph covers one T cell receptor (beta chain) sequence. These data belong to a study of cytomegalovirus exposure and HLA in healthy donors. The wider study: Approximately 170 million T cells yielded around 120 million unique TCR beta sequences in earlier analysis.

PCR primers comprised 60 Vbeta and 13 Jbeta primers. Sequencing used immunoSEQ multiplex PCR; TCRdb keeps in-frame clones, though not all of them. The sample has hundreds of thousands of clones, around 80% seen once. The sequence came from a woman between 40 and 50 years old in good health and CMV-seronegative. The sequenced material came from PBMCs.

CDR3 DNA: TGTGCCAGCAGCCACAGGGAACCTGAAGCTTTCTTT. This sequence encodes CASSHREPEAFF. The J gene is TRBJ1-1, the V gene TRBV7-2; the D gene is possibly TRBD1 (6 bases). V was shortened by 5 bases and J by 6 bases, with 10 bases between the two germline ends. This CDR3 has 12 residues. Looked up from germline, CDR1 is SGHTA and CDR2 is FQGNSA. Complete variable domain (other parts from reference TRBV7-2 and TRBJ1-1): GAGVSQSPSNKVTEKGKDVELRCDPISGHTALYWYRQSLGQGLEFLIYFQGNSAPDKSGLPSDRFSAERTGGSVSTLTIQRTQQEDSAVYLCASSHREPEAFFGQGTRLTVV.